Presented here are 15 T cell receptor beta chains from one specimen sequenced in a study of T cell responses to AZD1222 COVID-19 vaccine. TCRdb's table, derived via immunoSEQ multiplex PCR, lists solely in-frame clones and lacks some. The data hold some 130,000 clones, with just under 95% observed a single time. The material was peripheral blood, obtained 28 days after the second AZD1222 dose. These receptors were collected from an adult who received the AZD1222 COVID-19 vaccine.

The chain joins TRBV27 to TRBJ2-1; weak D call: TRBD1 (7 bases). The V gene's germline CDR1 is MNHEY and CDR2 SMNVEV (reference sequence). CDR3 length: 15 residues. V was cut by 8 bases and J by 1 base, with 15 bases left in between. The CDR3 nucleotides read TGTGCCAGCTCAGGGGGGACCGGGTCCTACAATGAGCAGTTCTTC. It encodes CASSGGTGSYNEQFF.

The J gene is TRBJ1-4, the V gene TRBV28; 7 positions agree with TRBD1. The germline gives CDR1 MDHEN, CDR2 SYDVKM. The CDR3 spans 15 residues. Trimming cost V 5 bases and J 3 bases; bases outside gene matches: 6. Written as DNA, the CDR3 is TGTGCCAGCAGTGCTCCGGGACAGTCTAATGAAAAACTGTTTTTT. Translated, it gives CASSAPGQSNEKLFF.

The CDR3 loop is CASSQDPNRFYEQYF. The CDR3 DNA is TGCGCCAGCAGCCAAGATCCGAACAGGTTCTACGAGCAGTACTTC. The gene calls are TRBV4-3 and TRBJ2-7; D might be TRBD1 (5 bases). There are 15 residues in the CDR3. The germline V gene has CDR1 LGHNA and CDR2 YSLEER. V was pared by 0 bases and J by 3 bases, with 12 bases between.

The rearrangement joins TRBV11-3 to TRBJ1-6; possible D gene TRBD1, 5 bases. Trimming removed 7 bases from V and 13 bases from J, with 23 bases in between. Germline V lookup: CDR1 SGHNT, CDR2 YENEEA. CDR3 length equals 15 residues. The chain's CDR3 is CASTPGGHTFFPLHF. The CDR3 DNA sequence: TGTGCCAGCACCCCTGGAGGACACACGTTTTTTCCCCTCCACTTT.

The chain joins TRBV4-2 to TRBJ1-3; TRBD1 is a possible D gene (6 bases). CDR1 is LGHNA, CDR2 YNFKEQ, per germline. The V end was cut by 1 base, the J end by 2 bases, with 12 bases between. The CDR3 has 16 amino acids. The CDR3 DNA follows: TGTGCCAGCAGCCAAGCAGGGGTTGGTGCTGGAAACACCATATATTTT. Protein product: CASSQAGVGAGNTIYF.

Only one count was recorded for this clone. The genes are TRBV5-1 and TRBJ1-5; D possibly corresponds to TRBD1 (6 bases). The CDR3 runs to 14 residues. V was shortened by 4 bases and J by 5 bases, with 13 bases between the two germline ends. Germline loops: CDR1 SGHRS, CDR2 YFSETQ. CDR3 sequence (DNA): TGCGCCAGCAGCCAAAGTTCAGGGGATCAGCCCCAGCATTTT. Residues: CASSQSSGDQPQHF.

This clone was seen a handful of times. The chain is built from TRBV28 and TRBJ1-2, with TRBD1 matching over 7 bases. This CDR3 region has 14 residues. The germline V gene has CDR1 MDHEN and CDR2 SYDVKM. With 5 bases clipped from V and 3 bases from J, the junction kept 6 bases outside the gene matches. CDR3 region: CASSGRGRDYGYTF. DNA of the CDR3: TGTGCCAGCAGTGGCAGGGGGAGGGACTATGGCTACACCTTC.

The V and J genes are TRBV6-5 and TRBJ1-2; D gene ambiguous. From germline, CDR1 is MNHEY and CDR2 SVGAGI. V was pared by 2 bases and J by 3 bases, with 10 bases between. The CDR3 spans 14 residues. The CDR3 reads CASSYRPGDYGYTF. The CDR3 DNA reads TGTGCCAGCAGTTACAGGCCAGGAGACTATGGCTACACCTTC.

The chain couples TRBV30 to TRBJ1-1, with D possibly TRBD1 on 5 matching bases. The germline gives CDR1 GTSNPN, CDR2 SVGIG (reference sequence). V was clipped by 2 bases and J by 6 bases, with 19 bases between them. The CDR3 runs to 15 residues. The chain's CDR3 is CAWSHLDSGGAEAFF. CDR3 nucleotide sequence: TGTGCCTGGAGTCACCTGGACTCTGGAGGGGCTGAAGCTTTCTTT.

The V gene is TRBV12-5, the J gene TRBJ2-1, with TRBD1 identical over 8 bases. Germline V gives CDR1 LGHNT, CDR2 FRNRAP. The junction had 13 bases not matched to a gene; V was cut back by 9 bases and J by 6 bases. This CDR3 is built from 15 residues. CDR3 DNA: TGTGCTAGCCGTACCGGGACAGGTATAAGCAATGAGCAGTTCTTC. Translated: CASRTGTGISNEQFF.

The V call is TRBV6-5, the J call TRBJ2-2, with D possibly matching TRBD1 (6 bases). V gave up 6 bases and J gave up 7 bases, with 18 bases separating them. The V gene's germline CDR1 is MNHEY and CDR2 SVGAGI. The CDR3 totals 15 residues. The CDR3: CASSRGQTNGGELFF. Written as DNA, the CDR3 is TGTGCCAGCAGCCGAGGACAGACCAACGGCGGGGAGCTGTTTTTT.

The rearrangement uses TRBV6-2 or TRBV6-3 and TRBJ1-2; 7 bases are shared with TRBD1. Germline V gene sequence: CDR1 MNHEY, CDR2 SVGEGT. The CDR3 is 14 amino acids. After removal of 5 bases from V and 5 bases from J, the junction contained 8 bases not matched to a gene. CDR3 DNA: TGTGCCAGCAGTCACCCGACAGGGATATATGGCTACACCTTC. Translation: CASSHPTGIYGYTF.

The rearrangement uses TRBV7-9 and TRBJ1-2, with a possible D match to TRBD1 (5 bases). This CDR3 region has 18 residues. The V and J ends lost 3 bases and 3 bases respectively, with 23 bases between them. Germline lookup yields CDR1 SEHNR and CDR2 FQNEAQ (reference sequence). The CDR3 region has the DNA TGTGCCAGCAGCTTGTCAGGGATCCTAGGGGTCAGTGACTATGGCTACACCTTC. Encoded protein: CASSLSGILGVSDYGYTF.

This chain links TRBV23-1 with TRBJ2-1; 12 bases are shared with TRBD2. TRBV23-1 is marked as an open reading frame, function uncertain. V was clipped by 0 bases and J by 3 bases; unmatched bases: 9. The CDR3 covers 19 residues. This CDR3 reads CASSQSKLAGGPIYNEQFF. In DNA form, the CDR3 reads TGCGCCAGCAGTCAATCGAAGCTAGCGGGAGGGCCAATCTACAATGAGCAGTTCTTC.

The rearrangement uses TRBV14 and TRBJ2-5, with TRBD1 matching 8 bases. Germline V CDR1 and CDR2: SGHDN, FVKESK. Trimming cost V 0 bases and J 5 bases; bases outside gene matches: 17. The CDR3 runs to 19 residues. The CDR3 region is CASSQDGLLSGGFGETQYF. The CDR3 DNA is TGTGCCAGCAGCCAAGACGGTCTTCTATCAGGGGGCTTTGGGGAGACCCAGTACTTC. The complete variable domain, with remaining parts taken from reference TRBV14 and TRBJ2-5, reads EAGVTQFPSHSVIEKGQTVTLRCDPISGHDNLYWYRRVMGKEIKFLLHFVKESKQDESGMPNNRFLAERTGGTYSTLKVQPAELEDSGVYFCASSQDGLLSGGFGETQYFGPGTRLLVL.